The table lists the clone carrying this T cell receptor beta chain with a few counts. These data belong to a study of blood T cell repertoires in COVID-19. V was cut by 1 base and J by 6 bases, with 6 bases left in between. This CDR3 has 12 amino acids. Per germline, CDR1 SGHAT and CDR2 FQNNGV. In the original workflow: From reference gene primer amplification, estimates of nucleated cell counts were derived. Assay used: immunoSEQ multiplex PCR; TCRdb lists only in-frame clones, some missing. The DNA gave D and trimming, while V, J and clone size come from that table. The top ten hold around 11% of the sample, which has tens of thousands of clones, over 75% seen once.

The J gene is TRBJ1-2, the V gene TRBV11-2; D not resolved. The sequencing input was peripheral blood. The sequence derives from a human donor in a cohort sampled during active COVID-19. The CDR3 spells CASSLGRDGYTF. CDR3 nucleotides: TGTGCCAGCAGCTTAGGGCGGGATGGCTACACCTTC.